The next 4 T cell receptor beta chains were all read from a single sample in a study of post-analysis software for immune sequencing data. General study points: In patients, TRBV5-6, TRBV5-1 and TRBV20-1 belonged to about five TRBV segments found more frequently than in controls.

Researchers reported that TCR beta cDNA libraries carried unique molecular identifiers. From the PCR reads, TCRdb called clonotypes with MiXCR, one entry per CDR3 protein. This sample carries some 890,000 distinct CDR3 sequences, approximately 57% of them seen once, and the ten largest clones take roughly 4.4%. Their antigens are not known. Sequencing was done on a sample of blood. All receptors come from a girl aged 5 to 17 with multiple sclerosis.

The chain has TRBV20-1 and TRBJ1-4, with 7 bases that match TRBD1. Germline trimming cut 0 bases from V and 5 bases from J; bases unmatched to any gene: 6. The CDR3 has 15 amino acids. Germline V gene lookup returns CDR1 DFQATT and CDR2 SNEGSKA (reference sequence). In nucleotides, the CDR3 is TGCAGTGCTAGAGACCCGACAGGGTCGAATGAAAAACTGTTTTTT. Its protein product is CSARDPTGSNEKLFF.

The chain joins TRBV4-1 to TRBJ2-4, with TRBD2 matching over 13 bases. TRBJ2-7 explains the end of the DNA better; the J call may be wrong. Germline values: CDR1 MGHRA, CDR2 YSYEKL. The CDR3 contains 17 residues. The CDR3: CASSQDWTSGRAYEQYF. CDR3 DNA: TGCGCCAGCAGCCAAGATTGGACTAGCGGGAGAGCCTACGAGCAGTACTTC.

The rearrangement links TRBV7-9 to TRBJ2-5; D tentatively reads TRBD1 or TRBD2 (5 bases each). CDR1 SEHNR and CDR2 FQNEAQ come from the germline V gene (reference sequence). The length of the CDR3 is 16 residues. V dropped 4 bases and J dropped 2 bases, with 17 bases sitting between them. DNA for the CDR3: TGTGCCAGCAGCTCCCCGCGAGGGGTACAACAAGAGACCCAGTACTTC. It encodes CASSSPRGVQQETQYF.

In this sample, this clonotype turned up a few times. CDR3: CSAREGQGLFRETQYF. CDR3 DNA: TGCAGTGCTAGAGAGGGACAGGGCCTTTTTCGGGAGACCCAGTACTTC. V usage is TRBV20-1 and J usage is TRBJ2-5; TRBD1 matches 9 bases. The ends lost 0 bases at V and 5 bases at J; junction bases unmatched: 10. There are 16 residues in the CDR3. CDR1 and CDR2 from the germline V gene are DFQATT and SNEGSKA (reference sequence).